Here is one T cell receptor beta chain with its context. Its antigen is as yet unknown. This sample was taken from a study of shared clonotypes between healthy human individuals. Study context: Each donor had three CD4 naive, three CD4 memory, two CD8 naive and one CD8 memory plate. Overall study results and limits: The expectation was that sequencing depth would affect clonotype sharing among donors.

CDR1 and CDR2 (germline): KGHSH, LQKENI. The V end was cut by 1 base, the J end by 0 bases, with 7 bases between. This CDR3 comprises 15 residues. At the deep level, the assay was run. In the study's own analysis: Filtering of immunoSEQ junctional sequences could not match full-length read filtering. The assay was immunoSEQ multiplex PCR, and TCRdb's table has in-frame clones only and misses some. V and J calls and clone size are those listed in that table; D and trimming were worked out from the DNA. Seen here are millions of clones, 90% to 95% observed once, and the top ten hold about 0.37%. The sequenced sample was naive CD4+ T cells from PBMCs. Stated subset: CD45RA+ positively selected. The sequence came from a man aged 18 to 35 in good health. Some clones in this sample may be carry-over from other donors' samples. The J gene is TRBJ1-3, the V gene TRBV18; D might be TRBD1 (5 bases). CDR3: CASSPRGDSGNTIYF. The CDR3 DNA is TGTGCCAGCTCACCACGGGGGGACTCTGGAAACACCATATATTTT.